These 20 T cell receptor beta chains were sequenced from one sample in a study of cytomegalovirus exposure and HLA in healthy donors. It was with 60 Vbeta and 13 Jbeta primers that the PCR ran. Method: immunoSEQ multiplex PCR; TCRdb's copy keeps in-frame clones and lacks some. This table has approximately 240,000 clones, around 80% appearing once. Material: PBMCs. The receptors shown here come from a woman aged 60-75 years in good health and CMV-seropositive.

The rearrangement joins TRBV7-2 to TRBJ2-1; 8 bases line up with TRBD1. Per the germline V gene, CDR1 is SGHTA and CDR2 is FQGNSA. This CDR3 has 14 residues. V trimming: 5 bases; J trimming: 7 bases; junction bases outside the gene matches: 7. CDR3 protein: CASSRSGGRNEQFF. As DNA, the CDR3 is TGTGCCAGCAGCAGATCAGGGGGCAGGAATGAGCAGTTCTTC.

V and J are TRBV10-1 and TRBJ1-1, with D maybe TRBD1 (6 bases). CDR3 size: 13 residues. The germline CDR1 and CDR2 sequences are WNHNN and SYGVQD (reference sequence). V lost 3 bases and J 5 bases, leaving 10 bases between the germline ends. The chain's CDR3 is CASSDFRGTEAFF. The CDR3 DNA reads as TGCGCCAGCAGTGATTTCAGGGGAACTGAAGCTTTCTTT.

The rearrangement links TRBV11-2 to TRBJ1-2, with 7 bases aligning to TRBD1. Germline-derived CDR1 and CDR2 are SGHAT and FQNNGV. The CDR3 contains 14 residues. V shed 5 bases and J 6 bases; nucleotides not matched to a gene: 9. Written as DNA, the CDR3 is TGTGCCAGCAGCCCCTCCGACAGGGCCAATGGCTACACCTTC. Amino acids: CASSPSDRANGYTF.

The chain couples TRBV7-8 to TRBJ2-1, with TRBD1 as a possible D gene (6 bases). Trimming cost V 5 bases and J 8 bases, with 13 bases left between them. CDR1 and CDR2 (germline): SGHVS, FQNEAQ. The CDR3 length is 13 residues. In nucleotides, the CDR3 is TGTGCCAGCAGCACCCGGACAGTAGATGAGCAGTTCTTC. This sequence encodes CASSTRTVDEQFF.

The chain recombines TRBV6-1 with TRBJ1-2, with D tentatively TRBD1 (5 bases). V dropped 6 bases and J dropped 1 base, with 12 bases sitting between them. Germline CDR1 and CDR2: MNHNS and SASEGT. This CDR3 contains 14 residues. CDR3 region: CASRTGSDNYGYTF. In nucleotides, the CDR3 is TGTGCCAGCAGAACAGGTAGTGATAACTATGGCTACACCTTC.

The chain links TRBV6-4 to TRBJ2-1; 8 positions agree with TRBD2. CDR3 length: 15 residues. V lost 0 bases and J lost 7; bases outside the gene matches: 5. Germline assignment: CDR1 MRHNA and CDR2 SNTAGT. CDR3 in amino acids: CASSDSSGGRNEQFF. For the CDR3, the DNA is TGTGCCAGCAGTGACTCCAGCGGGGGTAGGAATGAGCAGTTCTTC.

This sequence joins TRBV30 and TRBJ2-3; no clear D gene. The CDR3 has 13 residues. Germline CDR1 reads GTSNPN; CDR2 reads SVGIG (reference sequence). Trimming removed 2 bases at V and 0 bases at J, with 6 bases between. CDR3 sequence: CAWSISSTDTQYF. Written as DNA, the CDR3 is TGTGCCTGGAGTATTAGTAGCACAGATACGCAGTATTTT.

The chain employs TRBV5-1 and TRBJ2-5, with a possible D match to TRBD2 (5 bases). The germline V gene encodes CDR1 SGHRS and CDR2 YFSETQ. This CDR3 has 16 residues. Trimming cost V 0 bases and J 4 bases, with 16 bases left between them. The chain's CDR3 is CASSLVIDRAGETQYF. CDR3 nucleotide sequence: TGCGCCAGCAGCTTGGTGATTGACCGGGCGGGAGAGACCCAGTACTTC.

This clone showed up just once. The chain combines TRBV11-1 with TRBJ2-1; a possible D gene is TRBD1 (5 bases). Germline CDR1 and CDR2: SGHAT and FQDESV (reference sequence). The V and J ends lost 8 bases and 9 bases respectively, with 11 bases between them. The CDR3 is 11 residues long. CDR3 amino acids: CASRARGEQFF. The CDR3, as DNA: TGTGCCAGCCGTGCTAGGGGTGAGCAGTTCTTC.

The chain joins TRBV4-3 to TRBJ2-1; 12 nucleotides line up with TRBD1. CDR1 is LGHNA, CDR2 YSLEER, per germline. The length of the CDR3 is 14 residues. V lost 4 bases to trimming and J lost 8 bases; unmatched junction nucleotides: 3. CDR3 DNA sequence: TGCGCCAGCAGCCGAGGGACAGGGGGCCATGAGCAGTTCTTC. As protein: CASSRGTGGHEQFF.

This rearrangement joins TRBV7-9 to TRBJ1-1, with D possibly being TRBD1 (5 bases). The CDR3 contains 15 residues. Trimming removed 5 bases at V and 0 bases at J, with 13 bases between. Germline assignment: CDR1 SEHNR and CDR2 FQNEAQ (reference sequence). The CDR3 spells CASSPAREVNTEAFF. The DNA of the CDR3 is TGTGCCAGCAGCCCCGCCAGGGAGGTGAACACTGAAGCTTTCTTT. Full variable domain (outside the CDR3, taken from reference TRBV7-9 and TRBJ1-1): DTGVSQNPRHKITKRGQNVTFRCDPISEHNRLYWYRQTLGQGPEFLTYFQNEAQLEKSRLLSDRFSAERPKGSFSTLEIQRTEQGDSAMYLCASSPAREVNTEAFFGQGTRLTVV.

This sequence joins TRBV6-5 and TRBJ2-7; a possible D gene is TRBD2 (5 bases). There are 15 residues in the CDR3. The germline V and J ends were trimmed by 6 bases and 1 base, with 16 bases remaining between them. The germline gives CDR1 MNHEY, CDR2 SVGAGI. CDR3 coding DNA: TGTGCCAGCAGAACTCAAATCGGACTTTCCTACGAGCAGTACTTC. Its protein product is CASRTQIGLSYEQYF.

The CDR3, as DNA: TGCGCCAGCAGCCAAGGAACCACAGGGCGGGATGAGCAGTTCTTC. Its translation: CASSQGTTGRDEQFF. The rearrangement links TRBV4-1 to TRBJ2-1, with a weak D call TRBD1 (6 bases). The CDR3 covers 15 residues. Per the germline V gene, CDR1 is MGHRA and CDR2 is YSYEKL. Trimming took off 1 base at V and 8 bases at J, with 15 bases between the two ends.

The chain joins TRBV29-1 to TRBJ1-1; unclear D gene. Trimming took 7 bases from V and 6 from J, leaving 15 bases between them. Per germline, CDR1 SQVTM and CDR2 ANQGSEA. CDR3 length: 12 amino acids. CDR3 nucleotide sequence: TGCAGCGCCCGGGTCTTAGTCGCTGAAGCTTTCTTT. Protein product: CSARVLVAEAFF.

The gene calls are TRBV7-9 and TRBJ2-5; TRBD2 agrees at 11 bases. V lost 2 bases, J lost 5 bases, and 4 bases stayed unmatched. This CDR3 is 15 amino acids long. Germline V lookup: CDR1 SEHNR, CDR2 FQNEAQ (reference sequence). The chain's CDR3 is CASSLRSGGAETQYF. The CDR3 DNA reads as TGTGCCAGCAGCTTACGTAGCGGGGGGGCGGAGACCCAGTACTTC.

This chain uses TRBV5-1 with TRBJ2-5; the match to TRBD2 covers 8 bases. The germline V gene encodes CDR1 SGHRS and CDR2 YFSETQ. J gave up 2 bases and V 1 base, and 13 bases lay outside the gene matches. This CDR3 is 18 amino acids long. The CDR3 here is CASSLQSLAGGGQETQYF. For the CDR3, the DNA is TGCGCCAGCAGCTTGCAGTCGTTGGCGGGAGGAGGACAAGAGACCCAGTACTTC.

The gene calls are TRBV9 and TRBJ1-5; no clear D. The length of the CDR3 is 13 residues. Trimming pared 2 bases from V and 5 bases from J, leaving 8 bases between. CDR1 is SGDLS and CDR2 is YYNGEE in the germline V gene. The DNA for the CDR3 is TGTGCCAGCAGCGTGTTAACTGATCAGCCCCAGCATTTT. As protein: CASSVLTDQPQHF.

The rearrangement links TRBV5-1 to TRBJ2-5; 7 bases align to TRBD1. The CDR3 extends over 13 amino acids. V gave up 6 bases and J gave up 0 bases; unmatched junction bases: 2. CDR1 SGHRS and CDR2 YFSETQ come from the germline V gene. The CDR3 is CASKGQNQETQYF. CDR3 in DNA: TGCGCCAGCAAGGGACAGAACCAAGAGACCCAGTACTTC.

This chain links TRBV6-5 with TRBJ1-4, with 10 bases that match TRBD1. J was trimmed by 8 bases and V by 5 bases; bases with no gene match: 5. The CDR3 length is 14 residues. Germline V gene data show CDR1 as MNHEY and CDR2 as SVGAGI. CDR3 nucleotide sequence: TGTGCCAGCAGTAGGACAGGGGGGGAGGAAAAACTGTTTTTT. Its protein product is CASSRTGGEEKLFF.

This chain uses TRBV30 with TRBJ1-2, with a weak D call TRBD1 (6 bases). This CDR3 spans 15 amino acids. Germline lookup yields CDR1 GTSNPN and CDR2 SVGIG (reference sequence). V was clipped by 1 base and J by 8 bases, with 20 bases between them. The CDR3 coding sequence is TGTGCCTGGAGTGATACAGGACAGTTGATAGGAGGCTACACCTTC. This codes for CAWSDTGQLIGGYTF.